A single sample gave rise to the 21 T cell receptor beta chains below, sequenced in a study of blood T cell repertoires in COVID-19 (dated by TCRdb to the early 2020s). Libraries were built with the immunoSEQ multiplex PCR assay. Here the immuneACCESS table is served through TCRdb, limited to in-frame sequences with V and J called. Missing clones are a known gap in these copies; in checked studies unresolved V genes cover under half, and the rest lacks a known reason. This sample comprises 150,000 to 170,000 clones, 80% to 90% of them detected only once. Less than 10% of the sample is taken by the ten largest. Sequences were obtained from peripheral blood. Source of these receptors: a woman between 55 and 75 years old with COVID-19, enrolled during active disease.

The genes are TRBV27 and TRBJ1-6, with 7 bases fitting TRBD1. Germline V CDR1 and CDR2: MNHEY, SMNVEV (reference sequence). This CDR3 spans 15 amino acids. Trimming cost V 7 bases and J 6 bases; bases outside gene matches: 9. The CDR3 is CASTLGDRPNSPLHF. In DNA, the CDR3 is TGTGCCAGCACCTTAGGGGACAGACCTAATTCACCCCTCCACTTT.

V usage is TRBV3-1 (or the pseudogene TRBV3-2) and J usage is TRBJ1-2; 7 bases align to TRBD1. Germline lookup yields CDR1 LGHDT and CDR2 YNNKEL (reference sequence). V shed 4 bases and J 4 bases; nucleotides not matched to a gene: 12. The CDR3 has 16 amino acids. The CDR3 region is CASSPDRDSRSYGYTF. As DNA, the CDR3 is TGTGCCAGCAGCCCGGACCGGGACAGTCGTTCCTATGGCTACACCTTC.

CDR3 loop: CASSLLGQGYEQYF. CDR3 coding DNA: TGTGCCAGCAGCTTATTGGGACAGGGGTACGAGCAGTACTTC. The chain combines TRBV11-1 with TRBJ2-7; 10 bases fit TRBD1. V shed 2 bases and J 4 bases; nucleotides not matched to a gene: 2. The germline gives CDR1 SGHAT, CDR2 FQDESV (reference sequence). The CDR3 has 14 amino acids.

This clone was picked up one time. The CDR3 DNA follows: TGTGCCAGCAGTGAAATGGACTGGTCCCAGCATTTT. This encodes CASSEMDWSQHF. The V call is TRBV2, the J call TRBJ1-5; D gene unclear. CDR3 length equals 12 residues. V was trimmed by 2 bases and J by 11 bases, leaving 10 bases between them. Germline loops: CDR1 SNHLY, CDR2 FYNNEI.

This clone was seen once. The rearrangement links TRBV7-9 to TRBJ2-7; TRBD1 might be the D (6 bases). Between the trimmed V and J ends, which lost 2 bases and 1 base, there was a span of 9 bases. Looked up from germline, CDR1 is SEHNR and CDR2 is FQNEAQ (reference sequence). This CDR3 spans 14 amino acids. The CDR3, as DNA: TGTGCCAGCAGCTTACATGACAGGTCCTACGAGCAGTACTTC. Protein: CASSLHDRSYEQYF. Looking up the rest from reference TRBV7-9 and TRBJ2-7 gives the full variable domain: DTGVSQNPRHKITKRGQNVTFRCDPISEHNRLYWYRQTLGQGPEFLTYFQNEAQLEKSRLLSDRFSAERPKGSFSTLEIQRTEQGDSAMYLCASSLHDRSYEQYFGPGTRLTVT.

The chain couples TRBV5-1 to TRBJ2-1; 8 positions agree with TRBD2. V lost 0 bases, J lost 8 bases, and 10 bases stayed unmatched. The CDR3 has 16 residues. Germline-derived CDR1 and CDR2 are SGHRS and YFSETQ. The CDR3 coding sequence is TGCGCCAGCAGCTTGGGAGACGGGGGGGCCTTAGATGAGCAGTTCTTC. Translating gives CASSLGDGGALDEQFF.

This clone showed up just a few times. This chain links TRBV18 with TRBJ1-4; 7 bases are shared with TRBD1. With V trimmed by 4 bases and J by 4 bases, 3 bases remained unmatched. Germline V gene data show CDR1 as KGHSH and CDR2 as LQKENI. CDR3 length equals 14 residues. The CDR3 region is CASSLQGFNEKLFF. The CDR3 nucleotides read TGTGCCAGCTCACTACAGGGGTTTAATGAAAAACTGTTTTTT.

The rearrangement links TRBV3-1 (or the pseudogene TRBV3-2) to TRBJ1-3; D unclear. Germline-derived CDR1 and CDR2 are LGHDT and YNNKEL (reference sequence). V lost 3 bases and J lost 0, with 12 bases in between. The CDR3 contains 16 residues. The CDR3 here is CASSHRELFSGNTIYF. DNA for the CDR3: TGTGCCAGCAGCCATCGGGAGCTTTTCTCTGGAAACACCATATATTTT.

The CDR3 nucleotides are TGTGCCAGCAGCTTTGACAGGGGGTCACCCCTCCACTTT. As protein: CASSFDRGSPLHF. This sequence joins TRBV7-9 and TRBJ1-6, with 9 bases matching TRBD1. Germline CDR1 is SEHNR and CDR2 is FQNEAQ (reference sequence). This CDR3 is built from 13 residues. With V trimmed by 3 bases and J by 10 bases, 1 base remained unmatched.

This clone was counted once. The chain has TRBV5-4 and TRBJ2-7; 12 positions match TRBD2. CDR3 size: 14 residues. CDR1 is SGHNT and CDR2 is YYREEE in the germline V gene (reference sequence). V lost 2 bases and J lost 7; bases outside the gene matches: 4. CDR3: CASSLLAGGGEQYF. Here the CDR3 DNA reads TGTGCCAGCAGCTTACTAGCGGGAGGAGGTGAGCAGTACTTC.

The CDR3 nucleotides are TGTGCCAGCAGCTGGCGGGAGTTCAAAATGAATGAGCAGTTCTTC. This encodes CASSWREFKMNEQFF. The chain is built from TRBV7-2 and TRBJ2-1; 7 bases align to TRBD2. Germline V lookup: CDR1 SGHTA, CDR2 FQGNSA. The CDR3 runs 15 residues. V was clipped by 4 bases and J by 7 bases; unmatched bases: 10.

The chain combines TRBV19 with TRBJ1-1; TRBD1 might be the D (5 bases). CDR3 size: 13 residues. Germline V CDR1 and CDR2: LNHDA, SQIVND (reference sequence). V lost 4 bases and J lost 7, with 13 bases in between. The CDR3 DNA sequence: TGTGCCAGTAGTACCCCGGACACCAGTGAAGCTTTCTTT. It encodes CASSTPDTSEAFF.

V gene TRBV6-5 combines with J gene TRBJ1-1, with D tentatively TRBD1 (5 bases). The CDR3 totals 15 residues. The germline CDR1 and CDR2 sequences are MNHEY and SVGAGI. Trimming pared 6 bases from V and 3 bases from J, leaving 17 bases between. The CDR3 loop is CASRGRGGVYTEAFF. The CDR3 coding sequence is TGTGCCAGCAGGGGGAGGGGTGGGGTCTACACTGAAGCTTTCTTT.

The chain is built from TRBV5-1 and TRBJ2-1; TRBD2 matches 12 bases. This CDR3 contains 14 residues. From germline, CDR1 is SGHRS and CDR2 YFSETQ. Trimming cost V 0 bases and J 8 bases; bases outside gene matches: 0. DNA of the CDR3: TGCGCCAGCAGCTTGGGGACTAGCGGGGATGAGCAGTTCTTC. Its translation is CASSLGTSGDEQFF.

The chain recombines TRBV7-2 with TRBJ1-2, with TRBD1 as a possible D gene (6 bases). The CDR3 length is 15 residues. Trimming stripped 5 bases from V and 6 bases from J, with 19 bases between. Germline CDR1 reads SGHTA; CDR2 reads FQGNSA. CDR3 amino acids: CASSPRPGELDGYTF. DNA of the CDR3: TGTGCCAGCAGCCCCAGACCAGGGGAACTTGATGGCTACACCTTC.

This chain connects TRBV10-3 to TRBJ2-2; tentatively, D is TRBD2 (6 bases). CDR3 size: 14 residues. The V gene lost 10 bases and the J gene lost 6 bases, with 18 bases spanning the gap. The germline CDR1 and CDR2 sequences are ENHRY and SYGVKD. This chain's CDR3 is CATSNMGGSGELFF. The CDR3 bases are TGTGCCACTAGCAATATGGGAGGATCCGGGGAGCTGTTTTTT.

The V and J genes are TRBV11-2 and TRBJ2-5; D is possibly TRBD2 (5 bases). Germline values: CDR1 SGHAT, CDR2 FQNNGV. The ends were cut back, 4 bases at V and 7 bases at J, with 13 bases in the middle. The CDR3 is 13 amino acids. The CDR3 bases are TGTGCCAGCAGCTCCCTAAACGAGGGGACCCAGTACTTC. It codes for CASSSLNEGTQYF.

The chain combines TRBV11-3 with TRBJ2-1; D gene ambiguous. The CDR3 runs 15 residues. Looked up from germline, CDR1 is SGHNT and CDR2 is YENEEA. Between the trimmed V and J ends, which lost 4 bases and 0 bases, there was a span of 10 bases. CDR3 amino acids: CASSSSEDSYNEQFF. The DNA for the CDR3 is TGTGCCAGCAGCTCCTCAGAGGACTCCTACAATGAGCAGTTCTTC. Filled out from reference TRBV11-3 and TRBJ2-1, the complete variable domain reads EAGVVQSPRYKIIEKKQPVAFWCNPISGHNTLYWYLQNLGQGPELLIRYENEEAVDDSQLPKDRFSAERLKGVDSTLKIQPAELGDSAVYLCASSSSEDSYNEQFFGPGTRLTVL.

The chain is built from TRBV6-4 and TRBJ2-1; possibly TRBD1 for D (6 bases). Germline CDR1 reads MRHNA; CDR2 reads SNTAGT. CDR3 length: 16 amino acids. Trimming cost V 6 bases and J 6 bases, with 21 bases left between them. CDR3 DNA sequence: TGTGCCAGCAGCCAACAGGGAACGAGCCGGGGCAATGAGCAGTTCTTC. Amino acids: CASSQQGTSRGNEQFF.

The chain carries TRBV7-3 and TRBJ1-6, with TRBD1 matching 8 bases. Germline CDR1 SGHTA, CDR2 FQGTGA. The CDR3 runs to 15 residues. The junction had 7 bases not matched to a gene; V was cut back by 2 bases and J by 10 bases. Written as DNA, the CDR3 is TGTGCCAGCAGCTTAGGTGGACAGGGACACTCACCCCTCCACTTT. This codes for CASSLGGQGHSPLHF.

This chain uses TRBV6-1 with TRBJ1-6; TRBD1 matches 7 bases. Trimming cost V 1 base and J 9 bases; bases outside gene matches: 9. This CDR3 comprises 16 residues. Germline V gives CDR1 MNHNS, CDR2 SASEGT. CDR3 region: CASSEDRGLPISPLHF. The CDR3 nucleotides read TGTGCCAGCAGTGAAGACAGGGGCTTACCCATTTCACCCCTCCACTTT.